This T cell receptor (beta chain) was documented in a study of radiotherapy plus CTLA-4 blockade in lung cancer. Study-wide findings and caveats: Peripheral blood showed expansion of tumor-derived TCR clones after radiotherapy and ipilimumab. Reports identified early blood T cell clone dynamics, with interferon-beta, as the best response predictor.

This clone has just a few counts. Antigen unknown. Here the CDR3 omits its conserved ending phenylalanine or tryptophan, so a read error is the likely source. Because the CDR3's place on the DNA is in doubt, the DNA is left out and the CDR3 is given as listed by TCRdb. Sequencing was performed with immunoSEQ multiplex PCR; in TCRdb, only in-frame clones are kept and a portion is missing. The sample yields about 100,000 clones, 83% seen once. The CDR3 length equals 10 residues, ends included. The germline V gene has CDR1 SGHTS and CDR2 YDEGEE. The chain employs TRBV5-8 and TRBJ1-1; the table's D call, TRBD1, has no DNA check behind it. This receptor was identified in a human donor with non-small cell lung cancer who had stable disease on radiotherapy plus ipilimumab. The material was peripheral blood, obtained from a patient treated with radiotherapy plus ipilimumab. CDR3 sequence reads: CASSLAGPRI.